The clone carrying this TCR beta chain appeared once. What it recognizes is unknown. Primers: 60 Vbeta forward and 13 Jbeta reverse. Clones were read by immunoSEQ multiplex PCR, and TCRdb kept only the in-frame ones, dropping some. The data show 100,000 to 150,000 clones, 70% to 85% seen once. This record comes from a study of cytomegalovirus exposure and HLA in healthy donors. Study-wide points: The records held CMV serostatus as the only immune exposure information. With high specificity and sensitivity, the classifier reportedly diagnosed cytomegalovirus status. For most subjects, TCR beta sequences were reported to predict HLA-A and HLA-B alleles with accuracy. It was likely that a cluster of highly shared sequence variants was a sequencing artifact.

Germline V gives CDR1 MNHEY, CDR2 SMNVEV (reference sequence). Unmatched junction bases numbered 9, after V lost 4 bases and J lost 5 bases. The length of the CDR3 is 16 residues. The specimen sequenced was PBMCs. This clonotype was sampled from a woman in her fifties or sixties in good health and CMV-seronegative. The chain couples TRBV27 to TRBJ2-7; 12 nucleotides match TRBD2. CDR3 protein: CASSYLAGGPGHEQYF. As DNA, the CDR3 is TGTGCCAGCAGTTATCTAGCGGGAGGGCCTGGCCACGAGCAGTACTTC.